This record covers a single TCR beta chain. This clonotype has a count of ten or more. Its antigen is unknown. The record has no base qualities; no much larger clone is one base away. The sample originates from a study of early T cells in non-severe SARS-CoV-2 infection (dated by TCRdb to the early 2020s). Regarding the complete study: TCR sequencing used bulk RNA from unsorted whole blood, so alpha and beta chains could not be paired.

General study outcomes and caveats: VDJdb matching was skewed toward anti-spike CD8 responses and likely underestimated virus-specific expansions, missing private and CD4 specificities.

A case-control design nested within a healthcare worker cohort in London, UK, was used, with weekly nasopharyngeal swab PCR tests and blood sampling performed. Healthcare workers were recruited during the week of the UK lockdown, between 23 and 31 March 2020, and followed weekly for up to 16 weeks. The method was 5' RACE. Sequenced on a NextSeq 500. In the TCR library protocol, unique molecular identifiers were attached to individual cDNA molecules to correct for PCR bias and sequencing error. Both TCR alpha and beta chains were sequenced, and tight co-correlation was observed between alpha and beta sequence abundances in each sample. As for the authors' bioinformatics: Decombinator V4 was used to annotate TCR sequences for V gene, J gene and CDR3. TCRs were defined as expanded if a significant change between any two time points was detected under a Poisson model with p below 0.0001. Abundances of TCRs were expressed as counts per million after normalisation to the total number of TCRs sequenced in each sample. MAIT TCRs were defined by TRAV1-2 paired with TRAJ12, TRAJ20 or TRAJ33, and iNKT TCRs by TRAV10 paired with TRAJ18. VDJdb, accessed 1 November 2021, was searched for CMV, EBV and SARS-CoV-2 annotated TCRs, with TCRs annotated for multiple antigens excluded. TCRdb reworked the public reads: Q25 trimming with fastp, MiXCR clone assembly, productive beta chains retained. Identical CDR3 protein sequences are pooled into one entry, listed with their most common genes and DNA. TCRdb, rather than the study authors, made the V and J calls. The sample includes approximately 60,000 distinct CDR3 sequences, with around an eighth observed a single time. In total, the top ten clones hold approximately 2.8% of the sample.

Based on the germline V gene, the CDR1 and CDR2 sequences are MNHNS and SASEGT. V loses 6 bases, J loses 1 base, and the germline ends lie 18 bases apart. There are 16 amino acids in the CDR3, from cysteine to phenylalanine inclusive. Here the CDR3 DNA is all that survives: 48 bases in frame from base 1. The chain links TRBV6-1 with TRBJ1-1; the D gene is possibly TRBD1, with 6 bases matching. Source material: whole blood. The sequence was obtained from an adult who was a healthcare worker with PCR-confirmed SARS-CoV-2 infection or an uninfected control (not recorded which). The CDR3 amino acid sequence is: CASRRAPRGANTEAFF. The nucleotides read TGTGCCAGCAGGAGGGCTCCGCGGGGGGCGAACACTGAAGCTTTCTTT.